The TCR beta chain under discussion was sequenced for a study of cytomegalovirus exposure and HLA in healthy donors (dated by TCRdb to 2016 to 2017). Some background on the complete study: An earlier analysis of 550 to 700 of the donors reported roughly 300 Gb of sequence data and 117 million unique TCR beta sequences from about 180 million T cells. Roughly 300 gigabases of sequencing data and around 90 million unique TCR sequences made up an early release that covered several hundred HLA-typed donors. Of the approximately 400 genotyped donors, 65% to 90% fell in the genetic ancestry cluster associated with self-reported Caucasian donors. The study was designed to test whether signatures of past pathogen exposure could be identified by cataloging public T cell receptors. Using immunosequencing, the study profiled T cell repertoires from 550 to 750 subjects and related those repertoires to cytomegalovirus serostatus. Besides the first cohort of roughly 660 subjects, a separate validation cohort made up of over 95 different subjects was used. To predict cytomegalovirus infection status, the study brought together high-throughput TCR immunosequencing, statistical association of individual TCRs with disease status, and machine learning. In a later analysis, previously published TCR beta repertoires from some 640 donors were re-analyzed and high-resolution HLA genotyping was added so that TCR occurrence patterns could be studied. In the later analysis, no new phenotypic data were used to find candidate immune exposures; instead, reliance was placed on TCR beta sequences and their occurrence across donors. An earlier analysis of 587 of the donors used high-throughput TCR beta sequencing to judge whether each TCR beta V gene segment behaved as functional or pseudogenic. Donor age, sex, ethnicity and CMV serostatus were compiled alongside the repertoire data. In a later genetic analysis, genome-wide SNP genotypes for about three fifths of the roughly 670 donors were used, and that subset was treated as a discovery cohort. All discovery cohort repertoires had been generated on a single sequencing platform. Class I and class II HLA loci were covered by the typing at four-digit resolution. The number of typed donors differed by locus: roughly 629-640 for A, B, C, DRB1 and DQB1; 522 for DQA1; around 580 for DPA1; and about 450 for DPB1. Several DR-DQ haplotypes were treated as single units for association and clustering because of strong linkage in the cohort. Among some 410 genotyped donors of the cohort, an average of around 240,000 unique TCR beta nucleotide sequences were sequenced per donor, roughly a sixth of them non-productive.

With regard to this clone: Its antigen is still unknown. No much larger clone exists at a distance of one base, and base qualities are not known.

The receptor library was made with the immunoSEQ multiplex PCR assay. A mixture of 60 forward primers for TCR Vbeta segments and 13 reverse primers for TCR Jbeta segments was used in the multiplex PCR. The CDR3 region of rearranged TCR beta genes was amplified from genomic DNA by a multiplex PCR assay. The Illumina HiSeq System was used to sequence the amplified TCR beta libraries as 87-base-pair reads. Per the source publication's procedure: A later analysis tallied approximately 87 million unique TCR beta chains across the approximately 670 repertoires, and 10 million to 11 million of those chains were shared by two or more donors. A nearest-neighbor algorithm error-corrected the raw reads and collapsed the reads into unique sequences, merging closely related sequences to remove PCR and sequencing errors. Alignment of CDR3 sequences to IMGT reference sequences was used to assign V, D and J gene segments. Each retained sequence needed at least a six-nucleotide match to both a V gene segment and a J gene segment. A rearrangement was called productive if the CDR3 had no stop codons and remained in frame with V and J, and every other rearrangement was called non-productive. CDR3 was defined by IMGT convention, running from the second conserved V-encoded cysteine to the conserved J-encoded phenylalanine. The earlier analysis of about 610 of the donors excluded any sequence lacking an unambiguous match to a single V gene segment. In an earlier analysis of a few hundred of the donors, V segments were called functional above 56.7% productive rearrangements and were called segregating when the between-donor standard deviation exceeded 5%. To diagnose cytomegalovirus status from the catalog of TCR beta chain sequences, a statistical classification framework was built. A later analysis assigned V and J genes by comparing TCR nucleotide sequences with IMGT/GENE-DB human TR gene sequences. A later analysis assigned CDR3 sequences and most-parsimonious VDJ recombination scenarios with the TCRdist pipeline. In a later analysis, each TCR beta chain was defined by its CDR3 amino acid sequence together with its V-gene family, and reads without a unique V-gene family were excluded. To address suspected cross-contamination and a sequencing artifact, a later analysis removed 592 highly shared, low-generation-probability nucleotide sequences. A later analysis calculated a clonal expansion index for each public chain from normalized within-repertoire ranks of inferred template counts. In a later analysis, generation probabilities were computed with a VDJ recombination model fitted to out-of-frame rearrangements, and the resulting probabilities were checked against IGoR. In a later analysis, TCR-TCR, TCR-HLA and TCR-CMV co-occurrence was scored with hypergeometric tests, and a repertoire-size bias correction was applied to TCR pairs. A later analysis estimated false discovery rates by permuting HLA or CMV assignments 20 times. In a later analysis, co-occurring TCRs were grouped using DBSCAN, and TCRdist sequence similarity was added for clustering within HLA-allele-positive subsets. Repertoires with fewer than 30,000 or more than 120,000 public chains were left out of co-occurrence clustering, as were a handful of repertoires with anomalous nucleotide sharing. This immuneACCESS table, as held by TCRdb, lists in-frame sequences with V and J called but not all clones. Of the missing ones, under half trace to an unresolved V gene in checked studies; the others have no known cause. For V, J and clone size, that table is used; D and trimming come from the DNA. Within this sample are some 56,000 clones, with 75% to 90% of them counted one time only. About 4% of the sample rests with the top ten.

Broader findings and caveats from the paper: Assigning TCR associations to individual alleles was difficult when HLA alleles, especially DR and DQ, strongly co-occurred. The only immune exposure information available for the cohort was CMV serostatus. In a later analysis, HLA-associated TCR beta chains showed more clonal expansion and lower generation probabilities than non-associated chains that were equally common. A later analysis found that TCR association rates varied across HLA loci, with DRB1 alleles showing the most associated TCRs and HLA-C alleles the fewest. Cytomegalovirus status was reported to be diagnosed by the classifier with high specificity and sensitivity in both the original and validation cohorts. At a false discovery rate of 0.05, a later analysis linked fewer than 20,000 TCR beta sequences to specific HLA alleles. Sequencing depth was assumed to be roughly uniform across donors in the presence/absence analyses, though that assumption may not hold. In an earlier analysis of some 540 of the donors, most TCR beta V segments appeared in productive rearrangements about 87% or about 30% of the time, broadly matching IMGT annotations. The cohort was sequenced for TCR beta chains only, and without alpha or paired-chain data the features that could be detected were limited. In vitro tests confirmed that a few of the cytomegalovirus-associated TCR beta chains recognize cytomegalovirus antigens. A total of fewer than 200 TCR beta chains were listed by the study as associated with cytomegalovirus. It was suggested by the authors that the approach could potentially be generalized to other disease states and immunological phenotypes. A further reported finding was that TCR beta sequences accurately predicted the HLA-A and HLA-B alleles for most subjects in the first cohort. In a later analysis, most CMV-associated TCR beta chains were found to appear HLA-restricted, with HLA associations seemingly driven largely by CMV exposure. Correlated functional status among segregating V segments might reflect linkage disequilibrium, but an unknown experimental factor could not be ruled out. A later analysis reported that several top co-occurrence clusters appeared linked to parvovirus B19, influenza, CMV and Epstein-Barr virus. A cluster of highly shared sequence variants was judged likely to be a technical artifact of the sequencing pipeline. The earlier analysis of fewer than 750 of the donors excluded approximately 17 rarely observed V segments, including chromosome 9 orphons, because counts were too low. A later genetic analysis reported fewer N-insertions in productive TCRs among donors in an Asian-associated ancestry cluster than the roughly 640-donor mean. Because HLA typing was missing for some donors at each locus, association tests included only the typed subset. A later genetic analysis associated a missense DCLRE1C variant with V-gene and J-gene trimming of TCR beta chains, and an independent cohort replicated the association. While some public TCRs were present in many individuals, most TCR sequences turned up only very rarely across donors.

In total, 666 healthy bone marrow donors made up the cohort. At the time of sampling, all cohort members were nominally healthy, though unrecorded immune exposures were likely present. The donor tested CMV seronegative and was one of the 352 seronegative cohort members. Each donor provided a peripheral blood sample, and peripheral blood mononuclear cells were used for TCR beta sequencing. Genomic DNA extraction from the blood cell samples was performed with the Qiagen DNeasy Blood Extraction Kit. The sequenced sample consisted of PBMCs. This TCR was sampled from a woman aged 35 to 49 in good health and CMV-seronegative.

The DNA is TGTGCCAGCAGCACCGGGGGACAGGGGGCGCAGCCCCAGCATTTT. This translates into CASSTGGQGAQPQHF. The receptor chain draws on TRBV5-6 and TRBJ1-5; TRBD1 lines up with 12 middle nucleotides. CDR1 and CDR2 are read off the germline V gene as SGHDT and YYEEEE. The junction shows trimming of 4 bases on V and 7 bases on J, and the gene matches do not reach 6 bases of it. The CDR3 runs 15 amino acids, cysteine and phenylalanine included. Kept here is only the CDR3 DNA, which spans 45 bases and is read in frame from base 1. This CDR3, with the reference TRBV5-6 and TRBJ1-5 proteins standing in past its ends, gives the full variable domain DAGVTQSPTHLIKTRGQQVTLRCSPKSGHDTVSWYQQALGQGPQFIFQYYEEEERQRGNFPDRFSGHQFPNYSSELNVNALLLGDSALYLCASSTGGQGAQPQHFGDGTRLSIL.